This T cell receptor beta chain was sequenced for a study of control samples from healthy donors and cancer patients. Only in-frame clones appear in the TCRdb table, and some are missing; sequencing was by immunoSEQ multiplex PCR. This table has about 150,000 clones, approximately 96% appearing once. Per germline, CDR1 SGHNT and CDR2 YYREEE (reference sequence). The CDR3 spans 13 residues. Trimming left V 3 bases short and J 4 bases short, with 10 bases between. The sequence was obtained from a man between 40 and 49 years old in good health. The sequencing sample was made of blood. V usage is TRBV5-4 and J usage is TRBJ1-2; TRBD1 might be the D (5 bases). The CDR3 protein is CASSSRASYGYTF. CDR3 bases: TGTGCCAGCAGCTCCAGGGCGAGCTATGGCTACACCTTC. The full variable domain, rest sourced from reference TRBV5-4 and TRBJ1-2, is ETGVTQSPTHLIKTRGQQVTLRCSSQSGHNTVSWYQQALGQGPQFIFQYYREEENGRGNFPPRFSGLQFPNYSSELNVNALELDDSALYLCASSSRASYGYTFGSGTRLTVV.